One sample yielded the 3 T cell receptor beta chains listed below, sequenced in a study of T-cell reconstitution after alpha-beta-depleted transplantation in children (dated by TCRdb to the mid-2010s). The library came from PCR. The data were produced on an Illumina HiSeq 2500. Molecular barcoding was employed in the preparation of TCR libraries, with unique molecular identifiers being used to normalize TCRbeta repertoire quantification. The public reads were run again by TCRdb, first through fastp at Q25 and then through MiXCR, and only productive beta chains were kept. Each CDR3 protein gets just one entry, which takes the most common genes and DNA from the rows behind it. The sample has approximately 290,000 distinct CDR3 sequences on record, around 10% of them singletons. The ten top clones hold about 25% of the sample. Interpreted using the paper, the treatment or condition label stands for: allogeneic hematopoietic cell transplantation with graft depleted of TCRalphabeta T cells and CD19 B cells.

Source: peripheral blood, taken 180 days after TCRalphabeta/CD19-depleted stem cell transplant. Receptor source: a male patient aged 2 to 10 who had a stem cell transplant for chronic granulomatous disease, so the T cells may come from the graft donor.

Details on this clonotype: This could be a read error, since a much larger clone is one nucleotide away. The V call is TRBV12-3 or TRBV12-4, the J call TRBJ2-2, with D perhaps TRBD2 (6 bases). V gave up 2 bases and J gave up 9 bases, with 19 bases separating them. The CDR3 extends over 16 amino acids. In nucleotides, the CDR3 is TGTGCCAGCAGTTTAAGTGTGCAGGAGGGGACCCGGGAGCTGTTTTTT. It translates to CASSLSVQEGTRELFF.

This clonotype was counted many times. V usage is TRBV7-9 and J usage is TRBJ1-2; D possibly corresponds to TRBD1 (6 bases). The length of the CDR3 is 15 residues. CDR1 is SEHNR, CDR2 FQNEAQ, per germline (reference sequence). V was trimmed by 5 bases and J by 0 bases, leaving 13 bases between them. CDR3 nucleotides: TGTGCCAGCAGCGCTACCGGGACAACTAACTATGGCTACACCTTC. The encoded protein is CASSATGTTNYGYTF.

This clonotype was counted many times. The chain recombines TRBV20-1 with TRBJ1-1, with D tentatively TRBD1 (6 bases). Germline values: CDR1 DFQATT, CDR2 SNEGSKA (reference sequence). The germline V and J ends were trimmed by 0 bases and 0 bases, with 14 bases remaining between them. The CDR3 consists of 16 residues. Here the CDR3 reads CSARDPGGAMNTEAFF. The CDR3 DNA sequence: TGCAGTGCTAGAGACCCGGGGGGCGCGATGAACACTGAAGCTTTCTTT.